These T cell receptor beta chains were read from a single sample in a study of cytomegalovirus exposure and HLA in healthy donors. Libraries were prepared by immunoSEQ multiplex PCR; TCRdb keeps only in-frame clonotypes and omits some of them. Here the sample spans roughly 140,000 clones, roughly 80% being singletons. The sample taken for sequencing was PBMCs. These receptors were collected from a female donor in good health and CMV-seronegative. Each CDR3 is given with its conserved first and last residue. The D gene is left open where the match is weak. Expanded clones get a size class; other rows say once, few or many, or leave the size out.

TRBV6-1	14	NA	NA	TRBJ2-1	TGTGCCAGCAGCGTCGAGGGCGCGGACAATGAGCAGTTCTTC	CASSVEGADNEQFF
TRBV27	16	TRBD1	NA	TRBJ2-7	TGTGCCAGCAGTTTATCGGGGACAGGGATTGACTACGAGCAGTACTTC	CASSLSGTGIDYEQYF
TRBV20-1	11	NA	NA	TRBJ1-1	TGCAGTGCTAACAGGGACACTGAAGCTTTCTTT	CSANRDTEAFF
TRBV30	17	TRBD1	NA	TRBJ1-5	TGTGCCTGGAGCGATACAGGGGCATGGGGAAGCAATCAGCCCCAGCATTTT	CAWSDTGAWGSNQPQHF
TRBV14	17	NA	NA	TRBJ1-1	TGTGCCAGCAGCCAAGATCTCGGGGGGCTGATGAACACTGAAGCTTTCTTT	CASSQDLGGLMNTEAFF
TRBV6-5	16	NA	NA	TRBJ1-1	TGTGCCAGCAGTTACGGGAAGGGAGGAGTAAATGCTGAAGCTTTCTTT	CASSYGKGGVNAEAFF
TRBV6-1	15	NA	NA	TRBJ2-4	TGTGCCAGCATCCCTTGGGACAAGGGCAAAAACATTCAGTACTTC	CASIPWDKGKNIQYF
TRBV28	16	TRBD1	NA	TRBJ1-4	TGTGCCAGCAGTCCGACAGGGATAGCAACTAATGAAAAACTGTTTTTT	CASSPTGIATNEKLFF
TRBV19	15	NA	NA	TRBJ1-3	TGTGCCAGTAGTATACAGGCGATCTCTGGAAACACCATATATTTT	CASSIQAISGNTIYF
TRBV2	15	TRBD2	NA	TRBJ2-1	TGTGCCAGCAGTTTAAGACTAGCGGGGTACAATGAGCAGTTCTTC	CASSLRLAGYNEQFF
TRBV6-5	15	TRBD2	once	TRBJ2-5	TGTGCCAGCAGTTCCAGCGGGAGGCATCAAGAGACCCAGTACTTC	CASSSSGRHQETQYF
TRBV6-5	12	TRBD2	NA	TRBJ2-7	TGTGCCAGCAGCCCGGGGGGGCACGAGCAGTACTTC	CASSPGGHEQYF
TRBV5-1	18	NA	NA	TRBJ1-1	TGCGCCAGCAGCTTGGTAGCCTCGGCGGGGCTGGGGAACACTGAAGCTTTCTTT	CASSLVASAGLGNTEAFF
TRBV6-1	11	NA	NA	TRBJ1-1	TGTGCCAGCAGAGGGGTAGCTGAAGCTTTCTTT	CASRGVAEAFF
TRBV27	13	NA	NA	TRBJ2-7	TGTGCCAGCAGTCGGCCCGGGGTAGGCGAGCAGTACTTC	CASSRPGVGEQYF
TRBV7-6	13	NA	few	TRBJ2-7	TGTGCCAGCAGCTTAGCTAGCGATTACGAGCAGTACTTC	CASSLASDYEQYF
TRBV2	13	NA	NA	TRBJ2-2	TGTGCCAGCACGTTTATGGGAGGCGGGGAGCTGTTTTTT	CASTFMGGGELFF
TRBV28	17	TRBD2	NA	TRBJ2-5	TGTGCCAGCAGCCCAACTAGCGGGAGGGCCGGGGAGGAGACCCAGTACTTC	CASSPTSGRAGEETQYF
TRBV25-1	16	NA	NA	TRBJ2-1	TGTGCCAGCAGTGACCAAATAGCGACCCTAAACAATGAGCAGTTCTTC	CASSDQIATLNNEQFF
TRBV14	15	TRBD2	NA	TRBJ2-1	TGTGCCAGCAGCCAAGACGGGACTACCTACAATGAGCAGTTCTTC	CASSQDGTTYNEQFF
TRBV7-9	14	NA	NA	TRBJ1-1	TGTGCCAGCAGCCGAGGACAGAGGCACACTGAAGCTTTCTTT	CASSRGQRHTEAFF
TRBV27	14	NA	few	TRBJ1-5	TGTGCCAGCAGTTCCAGGGCTGGCAATCAGCCCCAGCATTTT	CASSSRAGNQPQHF
TRBV6-5	15	NA	NA	TRBJ2-1	TGTGCCAGCAGTTACGACGGGAGTGTTATGGATGAGCAGTTCTTC	CASSYDGSVMDEQFF
TRBV20-1	10	NA	few	TRBJ2-3	TGCAGTGCTAGTTACAGTACGCAGTATTTT	CSASYSTQYF